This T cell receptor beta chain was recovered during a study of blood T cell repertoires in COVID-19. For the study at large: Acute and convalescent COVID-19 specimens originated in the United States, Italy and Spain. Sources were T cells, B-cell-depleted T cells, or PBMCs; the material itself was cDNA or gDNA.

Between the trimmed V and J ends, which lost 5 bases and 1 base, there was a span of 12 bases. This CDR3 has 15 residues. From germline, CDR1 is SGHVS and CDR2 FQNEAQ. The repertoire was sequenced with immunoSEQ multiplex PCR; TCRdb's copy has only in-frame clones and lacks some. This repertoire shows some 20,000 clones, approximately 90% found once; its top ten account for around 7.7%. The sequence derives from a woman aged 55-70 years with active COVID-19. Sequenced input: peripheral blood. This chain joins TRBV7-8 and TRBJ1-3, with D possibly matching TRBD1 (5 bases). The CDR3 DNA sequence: TGTGCCAGCAGCCCACCGGCAGGGTCTGGAAACACCATATATTTT. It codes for CASSPPAGSGNTIYF.